This section outlines one T cell receptor beta chain sequence together with its context. This clonotype came up many times. Its antigen is unknown. Nothing much larger sits one base from this clone, and base qualities are not available. Sample time point, as interpreted from the label and publication: technical triplicate 1. TCR libraries for sorted subsets were made from 950,000 to 1,000,000 sorted CD4+ or CD8+ T cells. PBMCs were separated from peripheral blood using Ficoll-Hypaque density gradient centrifugation and then cryopreserved in liquid nitrogen. Paired sorted CD4+ and CD8+ subsets came from healthy controls, HAM/TSP patients and MS patients. This entry belongs to a study of neurological immune-mediated disorders (dated by TCRdb to between 2018 and 2021). Turning to the overall study: Peripheral blood TCR-beta repertoires from patients with HTLV-I-associated myelopathy (HAM/TSP), patients with multiple sclerosis, and healthy controls were compared in the study using UMI-based sequencing. The roughly 99 TCR-beta libraries covered PBMC samples along with longitudinal samples, technical triplicates, and paired sorted CD4+ and CD8+ T-cell subsets. Technical triplicate libraries were sequenced to precisely calculate how much the frequency of each individual clone varied. Of the roughly 68 subjects in the cohort, about 14 were HAM/TSP patients, some 34 were multiple sclerosis patients, and around 20 were healthy controls.

cDNA synthesis used template-switch 5'RACE with a primer carrying a 10-nucleotide random unique molecular identifier tagging each TCR transcript. Over 180 million TCR-beta sequences, covering 15-18 subjects, were produced in each sequencing run. The RNeasy kit was used to extract total RNA. The KAPA Real-time Library Amplification kit was used to amplify TCR-beta VDJ regions with primers for the TCR constant region and the 5'RACE anchor. A first PCR added sample indexes and Illumina adaptors, and a second PCR then raised library yield. The roughly 650 bp TCR product was size-selected on a 2% E-gel SizeSelection system after Ampure bead purification. Library quality was checked on a Bioanalyzer, concentration was measured with Qubit, and libraries were quantified with the Kapa Library Quantification kit before pooling. An Illumina HiSeq 2500 was used to sequence the libraries paired-end at 2 x 150 bp. To increase sequence diversity, roughly 24-32% phiX was spiked into each library pool. On the study's bioinformatics: Quality-filtered reads were processed with the UMI-based MiGEC pipeline, and over 85% of raw TCR sequences were removed by the MiGEC pipeline during error correction. VDJ genes were aligned to IMGT germline references, and clonotypes were defined by unique CDR3 amino acid sequence plus V-J genes. VDJtools evaluated clonal expansion, Shannon diversity and CDR3 relatedness (CalcPairwiseDistances, ClusterSamples); CLCbio workbench built phylogenetic trees. Using coefficient-of-variation modelling across technical triplicates, the study counted a clone as expanded if it had at least 8 unique UMIs. Using fastp at Q25 and MiXCR, TCRdb reprocessed the public reads and kept productive beta chains. Identical CDR3 protein sequences are pooled into one entry, listed with their most common genes and DNA. TCRdb's processing, not the authors' own work, is the source of the V and J calls. The sample yields some 22,000 distinct CDR3 sequences; over 10% were counted once. The top ten clones comprise roughly 5% of the sample.

The paper as a whole reports these results and caveats: Expanded clones from different subjects shared no identical CDR3 amino acid sequences, which suggests that TCR-beta repertoires were private in all groups. The highest TCR clonal expansion was observed in HAM/TSP patients, whereas the lowest was observed in MS patients, even when compared with healthy controls.

V was cut back by 2 bases and J by 5 bases, leaving a gap of 11 bases between them. The CDR3 starts with the cysteine, ends with the phenylalanine, and has 14 residues. Only the CDR3 portion is preserved as DNA: 42 bases, with reading frame beginning at the first base. The germline V gene provides CDR1 SGHRS and CDR2 YFSETQ. Sequencing input: CD4+ T cells from blood. This receptor was identified in a female donor with HTLV-1-associated myelopathy (HAM/TSP). The rearranged chain carries TRBV5-1 and TRBJ2-1; the D segment could be TRBD1, given 5 matching bases. The nucleotide sequence is given as TGCGCCAGCAGCTTCAGGGATCTAGACAATGAGCAGTTCTTC. This yields the protein CASSFRDLDNEQFF.